These 21 T cell receptor beta chains were all obtained from the same sample, sequenced in a study of control samples from healthy donors and cancer patients. The protocol was immunoSEQ multiplex PCR, while the TCRdb copy is restricted to in-frame clones and leaves out a portion. The sample has roughly 120,000 clones, roughly 91% seen once. The sequenced material came from PBMCs. Receptors originate from a man in his fifties or sixties with head and neck cancer.

CDR3: CASSLTPPGGNTEAFF. Written as DNA, the CDR3 is TGTGCCAGCAGCTTAACACCACCGGGAGGCAACACTGAAGCTTTCTTT. J is TRBJ1-1 and V is TRBV7-8; D is ambiguous. The CDR3 consists of 16 residues. The V and J ends lost 2 bases and 2 bases respectively, with 15 bases between them. From germline, CDR1 is SGHVS and CDR2 FQNEAQ. The variable domain in full, with the rest retrieved from reference TRBV7-8 and TRBJ1-1, is GAGVSQSPRYKVAKRGQDVALRCDPISGHVSLFWYQQALGQGPEFLTYFQNEAQLDKSGLPSDRFFAERPEGSVSTLKIQRTQQEDSAVYLCASSLTPPGGNTEAFFGQGTRLTVV.

The chain employs TRBV7-2 and TRBJ2-3, with 9 bases identical to TRBD2. Unmatched junction bases numbered 12, after V lost 2 bases and J lost 0 bases. This CDR3 has 19 amino acids. Per germline, CDR1 SGHTA and CDR2 FQGNSA. The CDR3 spells CASSLSLAGTNPSTDTQYF. In nucleotides, the CDR3 is TGTGCCAGCAGCTTATCACTAGCGGGTACGAACCCCAGCACAGATACGCAGTATTTT.

This sequence joins TRBV6-6 and TRBJ2-2, with D possibly being TRBD1 or TRBD2 (5 bases each). Germline CDR1 MNHNY, CDR2 SVGAGI (reference sequence). The length of the CDR3 is 14 residues. V lost 10 bases to trimming and J lost 1 base, with 13 bases between them. As DNA, the CDR3 is TGTGCCACCCTAAGGGACGGGAACACCGGGGAGCTGTTTTTT. Translation gives CATLRDGNTGELFF.

The chain is built from TRBV7-3 and TRBJ2-3; D ambiguous. The CDR3 length is 15 residues. CDR1 is SGHTA, CDR2 FQGTGA, per germline. Between the trimmed V and J ends, which lost 1 base and 1 base, there was a span of 9 bases. CDR3 bases: TGTGCCAGCAGCTTAAATGCCGGTGGCACAGATACGCAGTATTTT. Translation gives CASSLNAGGTDTQYF.

The chain uses TRBV4-3 and TRBJ2-7, with D possibly being TRBD1 (6 bases). V was trimmed by 5 bases and J by 0 bases, leaving 14 bases between them. CDR1 LGHNA and CDR2 YSLEER come from the germline V gene. This CDR3 comprises 15 residues. CDR3 protein: CASSVIGQSSYEQYF. Written as DNA, the CDR3 is TGCGCCAGCAGCGTTATCGGACAGAGCTCCTACGAGCAGTACTTC.

This chain uses TRBV6-2 or TRBV6-3 with TRBJ1-2; D ambiguous. Deletions cut 5 bases from V and 1 base from J, with 11 bases between. In germline, CDR1 is MNHEY, CDR2 SVGEGT. The CDR3 extends over 14 amino acids. In DNA form, the CDR3 reads TGTGCCAGCAGTGTCACCGGGCTTAACTATGGCTACACCTTC. Protein sequence: CASSVTGLNYGYTF.

J is TRBJ2-2 and V is TRBV28, with D uncertain. Germline V gene sequence: CDR1 MDHEN, CDR2 SYDVKM. V gave up 6 bases and J gave up 5 bases, with 13 bases separating them. This CDR3 spans 14 amino acids. CDR3 sequence: CASRFVSNTGELFF. In nucleotides, the CDR3 is TGTGCCAGCAGATTCGTCTCCAATACCGGGGAGCTGTTTTTT.

This chain links TRBV15 with TRBJ1-5, with D perhaps TRBD1 (5 bases). Germline CDR1 reads LNHNV; CDR2 reads YYDKDF (reference sequence). The CDR3 totals 14 residues. Trimming removed 5 bases at V and 2 bases at J, with 10 bases between. The CDR3: CATSLPGGNQPQHF. The CDR3, as DNA: TGTGCCACCAGCCTGCCGGGGGGCAATCAGCCCCAGCATTTT.

The rearrangement links TRBV29-1 to TRBJ2-1; possible D gene TRBD1, 6 bases. Germline V gene sequence: CDR1 SQVTM, CDR2 ANQGSEA. The CDR3 length is 13 residues. V lost 5 bases and J 2 bases, leaving 10 bases between the germline ends. The CDR3 DNA reads TGCAGCGTTACCAGGACAGCCTACAATGAGCAGTTCTTC. This translates into CSVTRTAYNEQFF.

The chain carries TRBV6-5 and TRBJ2-2, with TRBD2 matching 14 bases. Germline V gene data show CDR1 as MNHEY and CDR2 as SVGAGI. This CDR3 has 15 residues. The CDR3 sequence: CAETSGGAGTGELFF. CDR3 DNA: TGTGCTGAGACTAGCGGGGGGGCTGGCACCGGGGAGCTGTTTTTT.

The chain couples TRBV7-8 to TRBJ2-7; D ambiguous. The CDR3 consists of 14 residues. CDR1 SGHVS and CDR2 FQNEAQ come from the germline V gene. Trimming pared 1 base from V and 0 bases from J, leaving 7 bases between. The CDR3 reads CASSLGTASYEQYF. Here the CDR3 DNA reads TGTGCCAGCAGCTTAGGAACAGCCTCCTACGAGCAGTACTTC.

The genes are TRBV6-1 and TRBJ2-7; D gene ambiguous. V lost 3 bases to trimming and J lost 0 bases, with 6 bases between them. Per the germline V gene, CDR1 is MNHNS and CDR2 is SASEGT. The CDR3 is 13 residues long. CDR3 sequence reads: CASSETSSYEQYF. The DNA of the CDR3 is TGTGCCAGCAGTGAGACGAGCTCCTACGAGCAGTACTTC.

The chain joins TRBV30 to TRBJ1-5; D ambiguous. The CDR3 extends over 15 amino acids. Germline V CDR1 and CDR2: GTSNPN, SVGIG (reference sequence). V was shortened by 2 bases and J by 4 bases, with 15 bases between the two germline ends. The CDR3 is CAWSPSVKVNQPQHF. Written as DNA, the CDR3 is TGTGCCTGGAGTCCCTCGGTCAAGGTTAATCAGCCCCAGCATTTT.

This chain connects TRBV5-4 to TRBJ1-2; 8 nucleotides match TRBD1. This CDR3 is built from 16 residues. Germline loops: CDR1 SGHNT, CDR2 YYREEE (reference sequence). V gave up 1 base and J gave up 2 bases; unmatched junction bases: 7. This chain's CDR3 is CASSLPGTGFNYGYTF. The CDR3 nucleotides are TGTGCCAGCAGCTTGCCCGGGACAGGCTTCAACTATGGCTACACCTTC.

The chain carries TRBV5-5 and TRBJ1-2, with a tentative D call TRBD1 (5 bases). Germline V CDR1 and CDR2: SGHKS, YYEKEE (reference sequence). This CDR3 comprises 15 residues. Trimming took 1 base from V and 5 from J, leaving 15 bases between them. The CDR3 loop reads CASSLSGTDIYGYTF. CDR3 coding DNA: TGTGCCAGCAGCTTGAGCGGGACGGATATTTATGGCTACACCTTC.

V gene TRBV5-1 combines with J gene TRBJ1-2; 8 bases align to TRBD1. Germline V gives CDR1 SGHRS, CDR2 YFSETQ. CDR3 length: 13 amino acids. Unmatched junction bases numbered 5, after V lost 5 bases and J lost 5 bases. The chain's CDR3 is CASRTGGVYGYTF. The CDR3, as DNA: TGCGCCAGCAGAACAGGGGGGGTTTATGGCTACACCTTC. Variable domain in full (rest from reference TRBV5-1 and TRBJ1-2): KAGVTQTPRYLIKTRGQQVTLSCSPISGHRSVSWYQQTPGQGLQFLFEYFSETQRNKGNFPGRFSGRQFSNSRSEMNVSTLELGDSALYLCASRTGGVYGYTFGSGTRLTVV.

This chain connects TRBV4-3 to TRBJ1-2; 7 bases fit TRBD1. CDR1 is LGHNA and CDR2 is YSLEER in the germline V gene. Losses at the gene ends were 2 bases for V and 2 bases for J; bases not matched to a gene: 2. The CDR3 has 14 residues. CDR3 sequence reads: CASSQKTGNYGYTF. The CDR3 bases are TGCGCCAGCAGCCAAAAGACAGGGAACTATGGCTACACCTTC.

This clone has just one count. V and J are TRBV28 and TRBJ1-5; D gene unclear. This CDR3 is built from 14 residues. The V end lost 2 bases, the J end lost 11 bases, and 16 bases lay between the germline ends. Germline values: CDR1 MDHEN, CDR2 SYDVKM. Here the CDR3 DNA reads TGTGCCAGCAGTTTACTCGATGGACCGGAGTCCCAGCATTTT. It is translated as CASSLLDGPESQHF. The whole variable domain, filled in from reference TRBV28 and TRBJ1-5, reads DVKVTQSSRYLVKRTGEKVFLECVQDMDHENMFWYRQDPGLGLRLIYFSYDVKMKEKGDIPEGYSVSREKKERFSLILESASTNQTSMYLCASSLLDGPESQHFGDGTRLSIL.

The chain links TRBV7-2 to TRBJ1-1; D is unclear. CDR3 size: 16 residues. Trimming took off 5 bases at V and 0 bases at J, with 16 bases between the two ends. CDR1 is SGHTA, CDR2 FQGNSA, per germline. The CDR3, as DNA: TGTGCCAGCAGCCACGGGCAGGAGATCATGAACACTGAAGCTTTCTTT. It codes for CASSHGQEIMNTEAFF.

The chain joins TRBV6-6 to TRBJ1-1; D remains ambiguous. The CDR3 sequence is 13 residues long. V lost 5 bases to trimming and J lost 0 bases, with 7 bases between them. Germline loops: CDR1 MNHNY, CDR2 SVGAGI (reference sequence). The CDR3 region is CASSRLMNTEAFF. Written as DNA, the CDR3 is TGTGCCAGCAGTCGGCTCATGAACACTGAAGCTTTCTTT.

The chain employs TRBV10-3 and TRBJ2-1; D is possibly TRBD1 (7 bases). The V gene's germline CDR1 is ENHRY and CDR2 SYGVKD. The CDR3 contains 18 residues. The V end was cut by 3 bases, the J end by 6 bases, with 24 bases between. The chain's CDR3 is CAISDPRPDRVGGNEQFF. The CDR3, as DNA: TGTGCCATCAGTGACCCCCGCCCCGACAGGGTGGGGGGCAATGAGCAGTTCTTC.